This T cell receptor (beta chain) comes out of a study of blood T cell repertoires in COVID-19. CDR1 MNHNS and CDR2 SASEGT come from the germline V gene. The CDR3 sequence is 13 residues long. V shed 0 bases and J shed 5 bases, with 5 bases lying between them. TCRdb's copy holds only in-frame clones and misses some; the assay was immunoSEQ multiplex PCR. The profile covers 150,000 to 200,000 clones, with around 90% appearing a single time and around 7% taken by the ten largest. Source material: peripheral blood. The V gene is TRBV6-1, the J gene TRBJ1-5; no reliable D call. This sequence was found in a man aged 35-49 years with acute or convalescent COVID-19. The CDR3 spells CASSEARDQPQHF. The DNA for the CDR3 is TGTGCCAGCAGTGAAGCGCGGGATCAGCCCCAGCATTTT.